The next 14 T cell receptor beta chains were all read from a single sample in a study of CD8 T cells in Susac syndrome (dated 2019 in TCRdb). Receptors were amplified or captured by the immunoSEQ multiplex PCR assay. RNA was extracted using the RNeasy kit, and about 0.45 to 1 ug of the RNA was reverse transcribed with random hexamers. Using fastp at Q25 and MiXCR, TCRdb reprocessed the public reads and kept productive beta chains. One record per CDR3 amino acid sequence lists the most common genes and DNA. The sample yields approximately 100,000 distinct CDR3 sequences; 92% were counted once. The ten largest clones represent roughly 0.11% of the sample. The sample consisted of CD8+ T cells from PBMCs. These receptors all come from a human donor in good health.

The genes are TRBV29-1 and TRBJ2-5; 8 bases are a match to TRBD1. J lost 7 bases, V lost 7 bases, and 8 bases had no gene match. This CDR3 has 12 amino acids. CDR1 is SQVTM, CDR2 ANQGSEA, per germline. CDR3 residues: CSEGQAAGTQYF. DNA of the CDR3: TGCAGCGAGGGACAGGCGGCGGGGACCCAGTACTTC.

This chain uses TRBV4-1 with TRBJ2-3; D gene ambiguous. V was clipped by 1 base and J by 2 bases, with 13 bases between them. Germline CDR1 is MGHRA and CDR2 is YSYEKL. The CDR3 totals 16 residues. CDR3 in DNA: TGCGCCAGCAGCCAAGCTTTGGGCACCTCCACAGATACGCAGTATTTT. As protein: CASSQALGTSTDTQYF.

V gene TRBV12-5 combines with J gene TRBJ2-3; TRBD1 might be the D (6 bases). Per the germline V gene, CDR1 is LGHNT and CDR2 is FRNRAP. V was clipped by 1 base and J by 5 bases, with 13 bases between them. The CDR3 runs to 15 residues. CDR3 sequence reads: CASGLAGVGLDTQYF. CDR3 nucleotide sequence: TGTGCTAGTGGTTTGGCAGGGGTAGGTTTAGATACGCAGTATTTT. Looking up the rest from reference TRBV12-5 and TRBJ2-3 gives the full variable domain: DARVTQTPRHKVTEMGQEVTMRCQPILGHNTVFWYRQTMMQGLELLAYFRNRAPLDDSGMPKDRFSAEMPDATLATLKIQPSEPRDSAVYFCASGLAGVGLDTQYFGPGTRLTVL.

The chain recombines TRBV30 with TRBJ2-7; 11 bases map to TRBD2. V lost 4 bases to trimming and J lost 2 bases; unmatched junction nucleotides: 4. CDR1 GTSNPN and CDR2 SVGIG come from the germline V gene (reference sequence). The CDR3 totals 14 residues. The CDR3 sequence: CAWNLAGGAYEQYF. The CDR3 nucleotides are TGTGCCTGGAACCTAGCGGGAGGCGCCTACGAGCAGTACTTC.

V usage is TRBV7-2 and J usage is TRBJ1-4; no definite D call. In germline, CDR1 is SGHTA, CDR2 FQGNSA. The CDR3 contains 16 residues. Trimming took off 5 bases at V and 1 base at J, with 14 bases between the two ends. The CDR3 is CASSPRVGGTNEKLFF. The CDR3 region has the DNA TGTGCCAGCAGCCCTAGAGTAGGTGGAACTAATGAAAAACTGTTTTTT. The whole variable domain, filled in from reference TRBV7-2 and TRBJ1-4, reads GAGVSQSPSNKVTEKGKDVELRCDPISGHTALYWYRQSLGQGLEFLIYFQGNSAPDKSGLPSDRFSAERTGGSVSTLTIQRTQQEDSAVYLCASSPRVGGTNEKLFFGSGTQLSVL.

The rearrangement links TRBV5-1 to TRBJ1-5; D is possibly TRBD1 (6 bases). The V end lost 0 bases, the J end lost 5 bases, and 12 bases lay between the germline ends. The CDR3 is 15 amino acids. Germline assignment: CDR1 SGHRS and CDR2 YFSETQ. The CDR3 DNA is TGCGCCAGCAGCTTGGATGGGGGCACTCATCAGCCCCAGCATTTT. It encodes CASSLDGGTHQPQHF.

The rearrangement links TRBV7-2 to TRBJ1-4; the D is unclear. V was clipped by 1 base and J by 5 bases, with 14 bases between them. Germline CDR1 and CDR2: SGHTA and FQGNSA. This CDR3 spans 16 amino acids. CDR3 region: CASSLGPRLVNEKLFF. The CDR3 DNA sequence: TGTGCCAGCAGCTTAGGACCGCGATTAGTAAATGAAAAACTGTTTTTT. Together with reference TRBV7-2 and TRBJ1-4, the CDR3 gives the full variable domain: GAGVSQSPSNKVTEKGKDVELRCDPISGHTALYWYRQSLGQGLEFLIYFQGNSAPDKSGLPSDRFSAERTGGSVSTLTIQRTQQEDSAVYLCASSLGPRLVNEKLFFGSGTQLSVL.

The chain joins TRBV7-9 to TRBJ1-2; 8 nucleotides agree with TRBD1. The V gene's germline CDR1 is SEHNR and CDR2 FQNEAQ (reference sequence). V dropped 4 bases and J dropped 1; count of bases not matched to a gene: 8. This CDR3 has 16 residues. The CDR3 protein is CASSSPSTGVNYGYTF. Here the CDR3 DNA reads TGTGCCAGCAGCTCCCCCTCGACAGGGGTTAACTATGGCTACACCTTC.

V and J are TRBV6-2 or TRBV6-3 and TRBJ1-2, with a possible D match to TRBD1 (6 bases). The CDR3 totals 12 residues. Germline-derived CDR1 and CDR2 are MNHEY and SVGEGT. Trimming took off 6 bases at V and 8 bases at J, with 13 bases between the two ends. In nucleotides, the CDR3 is TGTGCCAGCAGCCTACCCCAGGGGGGCTACACCTTC. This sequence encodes CASSLPQGGYTF.

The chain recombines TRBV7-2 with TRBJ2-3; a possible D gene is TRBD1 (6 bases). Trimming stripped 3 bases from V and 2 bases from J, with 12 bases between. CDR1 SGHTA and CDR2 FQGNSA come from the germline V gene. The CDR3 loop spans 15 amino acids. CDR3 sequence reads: CASSLNQGNTDTQYF. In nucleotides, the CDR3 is TGTGCCAGCAGCTTGAATCAGGGGAACACAGATACGCAGTATTTT.

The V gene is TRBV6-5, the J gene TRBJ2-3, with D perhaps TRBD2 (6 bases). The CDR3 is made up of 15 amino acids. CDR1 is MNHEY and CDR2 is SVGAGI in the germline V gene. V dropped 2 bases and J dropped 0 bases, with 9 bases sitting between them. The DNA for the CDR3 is TGTGCCAGCAGTTACGGCGGGGCGAGCACAGATACGCAGTATTTT. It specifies CASSYGGASTDTQYF.

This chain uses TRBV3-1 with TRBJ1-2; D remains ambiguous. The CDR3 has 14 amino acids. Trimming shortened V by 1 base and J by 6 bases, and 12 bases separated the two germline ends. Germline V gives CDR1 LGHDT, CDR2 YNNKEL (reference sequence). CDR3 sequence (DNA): TGTGCCAGCAGCCAAGGGAGCAGGACTAATGGCTACACCTTC. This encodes CASSQGSRTNGYTF.

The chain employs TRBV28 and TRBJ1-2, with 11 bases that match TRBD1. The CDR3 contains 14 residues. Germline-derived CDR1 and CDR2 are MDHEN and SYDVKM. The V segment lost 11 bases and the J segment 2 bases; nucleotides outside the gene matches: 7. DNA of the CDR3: TGTGCCGTCCGGGACAGGGGGTCCAACTATGGCTACACCTTC. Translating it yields CAVRDRGSNYGYTF.

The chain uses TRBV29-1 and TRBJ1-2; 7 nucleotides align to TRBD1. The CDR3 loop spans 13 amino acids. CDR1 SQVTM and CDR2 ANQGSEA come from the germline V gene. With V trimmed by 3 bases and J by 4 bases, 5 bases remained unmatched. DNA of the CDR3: TGCAGCGTTGAGACAGGGACGCTCTATGGCTACACCTTC. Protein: CSVETGTLYGYTF.